This T cell receptor beta chain was recovered during a study of blood T cell repertoires in COVID-19. Background on the study: T cells, B-cell-depleted T cells, or PBMCs provided the cDNA or gDNA that served as material.

Residents of 24 US areas, aged about 18 to 89 years, made up the participants. Cohorts were assigned according to the clinical history that participants reported. Using immunoSEQ multiplex PCR, the repertoire was profiled, and TCRdb retains in-frame clones only, with some absent. The data hold a few hundred thousand clones, with 80% to 90% observed a single time. The CDR3 loop spans 14 amino acids. Germline values: CDR1 LNHDA, CDR2 SQIVND (reference sequence). The junction had 1 base not matched to a gene; V was cut back by 6 bases and J by 1 base. The sample taken for sequencing was PBMCs or T cells enriched from blood (not recorded which). The sequence was obtained from a man aged 25-40 years who had recovered from COVID-19. This chain connects TRBV19 to TRBJ2-1; 9 nucleotides align to TRBD1. This CDR3 reads CASRGQGSYNEQFF. CDR3 sequence (DNA): TGTGCCAGTAGGGGACAGGGATCCTACAATGAGCAGTTCTTC.